These T cell receptor beta chains were read from a single sample in a study of CD8 T cells in ankylosing spondylitis. TCRdb ran MiXCR on the 5' RACE reads and lists one entry per CDR3 protein. This repertoire shows hundreds of thousands of distinct CDR3 sequences, roughly 12% found once; its top ten account for more than 0.5%. The sequencing sample was made of blood, either unsorted or a sorted T cell fraction (not recorded which). All receptors come from a male donor with ankylosing spondylitis. Both conserved end residues are part of each CDR3. A D gene is named only where the DNA matches it firmly. The listing skips clone size in some rows; elsewhere it reads once, few, many or a size class.

cdr3_nt cdr3_aa clone_size d_call j_call v_call
TGCAGCGCCACGGGACTGATGTACGAGCAGTACTTC CSATGLMYEQYF few NA TRBJ2-7 TRBV29-1
TGCAGTGTTGGAAAGGGGTCATTTGGTCAGCCCCAGCATTTT CSVGKGSFGQPQHF few NA TRBJ1-5 TRBV20-1
TGTGCCAGCAGCCGCACCCCCCTGGCGGTGCCCTACAATGAGCAGTTCTTC CASSRTPLAVPYNEQFF few NA TRBJ2-1 TRBV9
TGTGCCAGCAGCGTAGAACGCAGGGTGGGTGAAGCTTTCTTT CASSVERRVGEAFF few NA TRBJ1-1 TRBV7-2
TGTGCCAGCAGCTTAGTGGGGCTAGCGGGGCTCACAGATACGCAGTATTTT CASSLVGLAGLTDTQYF NA TRBD2 TRBJ2-3 TRBV13
TGTGCCAGCAGCTTTAGCGGTTACTACGAGCAGTACTTC CASSFSGYYEQYF many NA TRBJ2-7 TRBV7-2
TGCGCCAGCAGCCACTCGACCCGATACGAGCAGTACTTC CASSHSTRYEQYF NA NA TRBJ2-7 TRBV4-1
TGCGCCAGCAGCTTTCACCGCAGTGGTCGGGCTGAAGCTTTCTTT CASSFHRSGRAEAFF few NA TRBJ1-1 TRBV5-1
TGCAGCGTTATGGCGGGAGGGCCCGGCAATGAGCAGTTCTTC CSVMAGGPGNEQFF many TRBD2 TRBJ2-1 TRBV29-1
TGTGCCAGCTCACCAAGAAGAAGCGGGATCTACGAGCAGTACTTC CASSPRRSGIYEQYF few TRBD2 TRBJ2-7 TRBV18
TGCGCCAGCAGCCAAGTGCCCGGGGGGTTGTATGGCTACACCTTC CASSQVPGGLYGYTF few NA TRBJ1-2 TRBV4-3
TGCAGTGCACCAAAGACAGCTTTCTATGGCTACACCTTC CSAPKTAFYGYTF many NA TRBJ1-2 TRBV20-1
TGTGCCAGCAGCGTGATGGGGGACGGTTCCTACGAGCAGTACTTC CASSVMGDGSYEQYF NA NA TRBJ2-7 TRBV12-3/TRBV12-4
TGCGCCAGCAGCTTGGCCTGGACAGTCCAAGAGACCCAGTACTTC CASSLAWTVQETQYF many NA TRBJ2-5 TRBV5-1
TGTGCCACCAGCAGAGGACAGGGATCGGGTAAAACCGGGGAGCTGTTTTTT CATSRGQGSGKTGELFF few TRBD1 TRBJ2-2 TRBV15
TGTGCCAGCAGCCAAGATTCCCAGGGTACTAGCAATCAGCCCCAGCATTTT CASSQDSQGTSNQPQHF NA NA TRBJ1-5 TRBV14
TGTGCCAGCTCACCACCGGGTAGCGGGAGTATGTACGAGCAGTACTTC CASSPPGSGSMYEQYF NA TRBD2 TRBJ2-7 TRBV18
TGCAGTGCAAGAGGGTCGGGCGCAAGGTATTATGGCTACACCTTC CSARGSGARYYGYTF few NA TRBJ1-2 TRBV20-1
TGTGCCAGCAACAAAGACAGCTACTCTGGGGCCAACGTCCTGACTTTC CASNKDSYSGANVLTF NA NA TRBJ2-6 TRBV28
TGCGCCAGCAGCGCACAGGGTGGTAATTCACCCCTCCACTTT CASSAQGGNSPLHF NA NA TRBJ1-6 TRBV5-1
TGTGCCAGCAACGCCAGGGGCAGAGGAGAGACCCAGTACTTC CASNARGRGETQYF NA NA TRBJ2-5 TRBV6-2/TRBV6-3
TGTGCCAGCAGCCAAGAACCCATATCCCGCACAGATACGCAGTATTTT CASSQEPISRTDTQYF many NA TRBJ2-3 TRBV4-2
TGCGCCAGCAGCATCCAGGGATCTAATGAAAAACTGTTTTTT CASSIQGSNEKLFF NA NA TRBJ1-4 TRBV5-1
TGTGCCAGCAGAGTGGGGGCTAATCAGCCCCAGCATTTT CASRVGANQPQHF few NA TRBJ1-5 TRBV6-1
TGTGCCAGCTCAATTCGGACTAGCGGGGACACCGGGGAGCTGTTTTTT CASSIRTSGDTGELFF many TRBD2 TRBJ2-2 TRBV18